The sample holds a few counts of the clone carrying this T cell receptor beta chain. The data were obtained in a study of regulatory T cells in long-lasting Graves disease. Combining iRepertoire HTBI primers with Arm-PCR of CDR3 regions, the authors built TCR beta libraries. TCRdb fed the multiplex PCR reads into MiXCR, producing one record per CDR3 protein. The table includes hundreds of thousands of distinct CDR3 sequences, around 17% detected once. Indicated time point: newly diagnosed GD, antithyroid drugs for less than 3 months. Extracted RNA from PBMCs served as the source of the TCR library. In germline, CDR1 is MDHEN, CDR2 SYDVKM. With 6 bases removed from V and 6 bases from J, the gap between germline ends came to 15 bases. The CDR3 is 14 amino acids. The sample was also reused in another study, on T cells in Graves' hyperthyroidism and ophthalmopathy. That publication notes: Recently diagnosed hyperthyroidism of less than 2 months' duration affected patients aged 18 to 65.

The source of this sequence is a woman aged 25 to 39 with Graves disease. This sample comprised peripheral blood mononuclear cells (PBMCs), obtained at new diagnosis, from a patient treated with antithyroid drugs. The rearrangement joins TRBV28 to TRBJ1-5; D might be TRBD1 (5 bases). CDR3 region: CASSGRGIRQPQHF. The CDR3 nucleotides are TGTGCCAGCAGCGGACGGGGGATTCGTCAGCCCCAGCATTTT.